This T cell receptor beta chain derives from a study of cytomegalovirus exposure and HLA in healthy donors. Comment on this clone: The same CDR3 arises from other DNA sequences in this sample as well.

This CDR3 has 11 residues. The germline V and J ends were trimmed by 5 bases and 3 bases, with 5 bases remaining between them. Germline V gene sequence: CDR1 SGHTA, CDR2 FQGNSA. The PCR employed 60 Vbeta primers together with 13 Jbeta primers. The protocol was immunoSEQ multiplex PCR, while the TCRdb copy is restricted to in-frame clones and leaves out a portion. Among approximately 140,000 clones listed, about 76% were seen once. The donors comprised healthy bone marrow donors. This TCR was recovered from a man between 18 and 29 years old in good health and CMV-seronegative. Specimen: PBMCs. V usage is TRBV7-2 and J usage is TRBJ2-7; D call uncertain. The CDR3 region has the DNA TGTGCCAGCAGCCCACTCTACGAGCAGTACTTC. It encodes CASSPLYEQYF.